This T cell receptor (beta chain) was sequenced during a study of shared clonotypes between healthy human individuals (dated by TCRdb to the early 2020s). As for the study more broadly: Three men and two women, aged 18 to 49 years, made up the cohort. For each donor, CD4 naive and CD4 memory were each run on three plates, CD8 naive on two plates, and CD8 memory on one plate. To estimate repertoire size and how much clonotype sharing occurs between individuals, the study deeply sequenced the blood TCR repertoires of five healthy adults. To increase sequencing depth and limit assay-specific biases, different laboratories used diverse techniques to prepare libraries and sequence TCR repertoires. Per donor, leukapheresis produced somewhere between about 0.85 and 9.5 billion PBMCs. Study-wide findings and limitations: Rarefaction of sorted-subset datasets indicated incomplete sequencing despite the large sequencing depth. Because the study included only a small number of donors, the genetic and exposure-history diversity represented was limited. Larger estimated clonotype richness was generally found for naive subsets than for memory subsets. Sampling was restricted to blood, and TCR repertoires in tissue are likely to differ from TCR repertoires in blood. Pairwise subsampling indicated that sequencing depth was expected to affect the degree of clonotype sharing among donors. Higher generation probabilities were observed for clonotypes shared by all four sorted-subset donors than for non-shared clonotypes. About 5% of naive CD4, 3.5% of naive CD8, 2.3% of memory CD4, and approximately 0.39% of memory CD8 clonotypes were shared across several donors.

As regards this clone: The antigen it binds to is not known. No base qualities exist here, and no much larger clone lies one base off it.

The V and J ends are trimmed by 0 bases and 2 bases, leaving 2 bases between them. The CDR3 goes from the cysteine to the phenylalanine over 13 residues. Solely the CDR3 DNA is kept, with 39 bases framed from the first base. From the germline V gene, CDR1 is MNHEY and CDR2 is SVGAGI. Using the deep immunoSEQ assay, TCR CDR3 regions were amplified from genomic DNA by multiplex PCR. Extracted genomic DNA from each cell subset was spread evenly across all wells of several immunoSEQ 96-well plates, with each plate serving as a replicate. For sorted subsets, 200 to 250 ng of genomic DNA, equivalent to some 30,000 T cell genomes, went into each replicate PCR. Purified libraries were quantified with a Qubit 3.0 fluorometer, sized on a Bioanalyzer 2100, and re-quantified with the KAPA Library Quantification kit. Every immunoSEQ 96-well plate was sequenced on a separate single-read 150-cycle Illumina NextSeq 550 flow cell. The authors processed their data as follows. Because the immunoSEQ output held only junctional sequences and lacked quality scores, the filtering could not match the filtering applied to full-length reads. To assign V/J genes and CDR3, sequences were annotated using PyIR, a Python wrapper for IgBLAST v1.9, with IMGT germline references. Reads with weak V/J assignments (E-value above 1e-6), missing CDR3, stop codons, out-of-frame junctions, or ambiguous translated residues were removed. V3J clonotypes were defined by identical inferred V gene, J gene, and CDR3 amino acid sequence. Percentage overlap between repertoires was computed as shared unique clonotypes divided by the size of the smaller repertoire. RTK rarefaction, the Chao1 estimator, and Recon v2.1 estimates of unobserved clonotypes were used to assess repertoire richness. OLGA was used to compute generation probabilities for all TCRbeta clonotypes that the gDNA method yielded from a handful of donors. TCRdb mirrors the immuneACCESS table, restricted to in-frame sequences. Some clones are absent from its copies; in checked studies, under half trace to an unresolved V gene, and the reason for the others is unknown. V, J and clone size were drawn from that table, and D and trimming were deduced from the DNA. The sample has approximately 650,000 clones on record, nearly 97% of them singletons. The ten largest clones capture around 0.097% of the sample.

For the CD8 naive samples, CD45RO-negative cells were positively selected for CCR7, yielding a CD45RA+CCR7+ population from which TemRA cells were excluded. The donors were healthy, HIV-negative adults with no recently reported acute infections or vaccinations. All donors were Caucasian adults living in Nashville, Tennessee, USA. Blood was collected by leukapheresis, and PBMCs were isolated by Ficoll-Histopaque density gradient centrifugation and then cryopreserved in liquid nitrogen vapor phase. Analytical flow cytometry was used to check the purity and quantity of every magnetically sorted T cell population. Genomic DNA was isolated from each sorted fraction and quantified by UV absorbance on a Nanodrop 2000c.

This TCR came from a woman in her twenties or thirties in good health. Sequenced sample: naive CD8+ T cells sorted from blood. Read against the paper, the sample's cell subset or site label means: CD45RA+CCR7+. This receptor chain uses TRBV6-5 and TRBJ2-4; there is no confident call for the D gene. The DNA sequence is TGTGCCAGCAGTTACTCTCCCAAAAACATTCAGTACTTC. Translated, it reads CASSYSPKNIQYF.